Listed below are T cell receptor beta chains from one sample, sequenced in a study of spatial heterogeneity in lung cancer. TCRdb fed the 5' RACE reads into MiXCR, producing one record per CDR3 protein. The sample lists around 20,000 distinct CDR3 sequences, about a fifth occurring once. Sequenced material: PBMCs, taken at surgery. The receptor source for this set is a male donor with early-stage non-small cell lung cancer. CDR3s include the opening cysteine and the closing phenylalanine or tryptophan. D genes are given only for firm matches. Clone size is given for some rows only: seen once, a few or many times, or a class if the clone is expanded.

d_gene | j_gene | abundance | v_gene | CDR3nt | CDR3aa
- | TRBJ1-5 | - | TRBV5-6 | TGTGCCAGCAGCTTGGGAGGCGGGATTAATCAGCCCCAGCATTTT | CASSLGGGINQPQHF
TRBD2 | TRBJ2-7 | many | TRBV5-6 | TGTGCCAGCAAGTCCCAGGCAAAGGCGGGGAGGGTATACGAGCAGTACTTC | CASKSQAKAGRVYEQYF
- | TRBJ1-1 | many | TRBV5-1 | TGCGCCAGCAGCCCCGCCCGGGACACTGAAGCTTTCTTT | CASSPARDTEAFF
- | TRBJ2-3 | many | TRBV5-1 | TGCGCCACTAGGACGGCTAGCACAGATACGCAGTATTTT | CATRTASTDTQYF
- | TRBJ2-7 | many | TRBV6-6 | TGTGCCAGCAGTTACCCGGACTCCTACGAGCAGTACTTC | CASSYPDSYEQYF
- | TRBJ2-1 | - | TRBV9 | TGTGCCAGCAGCGACCCCGCAGGGCAGTTCTTC | CASSDPAGQFF
- | TRBJ2-7 | few | TRBV19 | TGTGCCAGTAGTATACCAGGGGCCGAGCAGTACTTC | CASSIPGAEQYF
TRBD1 | TRBJ2-3 | - | TRBV29-1 | TGCAGCGTTGGGGGGACAGGGAGTCCAGATACGCAGTATTTT | CSVGGTGSPDTQYF
TRBD2 | TRBJ2-5 | many | TRBV12-3/TRBV12-4 | TGTGCCAGCAGTCGGACTAGCGGCCAAGAGACCCAGTACTTC | CASSRTSGQETQYF
TRBD1 | TRBJ1-5 | many | TRBV29-1 | TGCAGCGCGGGACAGGGGGCTGATCAGCCCCAGCATTTT | CSAGQGADQPQHF
TRBD1 | TRBJ1-1 | - | TRBV12-3/TRBV12-4 | TGTGCCAGCAGTCAGGGGGGGAACACTGAAGCTTTCTTT | CASSQGGNTEAFF
- | TRBJ1-1 | - | TRBV7-9 | TGTGCCAGCAGCTTAGTTCAGGGGAACACTGAAGCTTTCTTT | CASSLVQGNTEAFF
- | TRBJ1-4 | many | TRBV12-3/TRBV12-4 | TGTGCCAGCAGTTCGACCCCGCGGGGGGAAAAACTGTTTTTT | CASSSTPRGEKLFF
- | TRBJ1-1 | few | TRBV12-3/TRBV12-4 | TGTGCCAGCACTTACCCGGGACCCCGCCCGATTTTCTTT | CASTYPGPRPIFF
TRBD1 | TRBJ1-3 | many | TRBV7-9 | TGTGCCAGCAGCCCGGGACAGGGGGGCTCTGGAAACACCATATATTTT | CASSPGQGGSGNTIYF
- | TRBJ1-4 | - | TRBV7-6 | TGTGCCAGCAGCTTCAGGCCAGTAAATGAAAAACTGTTTTTT | CASSFRPVNEKLFF